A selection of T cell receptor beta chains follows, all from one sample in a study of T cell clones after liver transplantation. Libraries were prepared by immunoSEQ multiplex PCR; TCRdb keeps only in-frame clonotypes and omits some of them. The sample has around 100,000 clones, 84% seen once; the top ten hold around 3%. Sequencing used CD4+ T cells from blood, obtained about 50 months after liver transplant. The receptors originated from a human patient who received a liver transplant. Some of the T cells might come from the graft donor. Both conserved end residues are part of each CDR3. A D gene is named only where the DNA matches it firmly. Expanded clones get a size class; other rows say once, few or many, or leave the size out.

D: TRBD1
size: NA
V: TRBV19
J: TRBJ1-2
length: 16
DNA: TGTGCCAGTAGTACCGGCAGACAGGGTTTCAGCTATGGCTACACCTTC
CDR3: CASSTGRQGFSYGYTF

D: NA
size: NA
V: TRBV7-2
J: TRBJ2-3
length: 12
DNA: TGTGCCAGCAGTTCGAACACAGATACGCAGTATTTT
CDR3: CASSSNTDTQYF

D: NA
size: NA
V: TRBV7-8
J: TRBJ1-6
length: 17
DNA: TGTGCCAGCGGCTCCGGGCCTCAAGGGGGGCGGAATTCACCCCTCCACTTT
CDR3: CASGSGPQGGRNSPLHF

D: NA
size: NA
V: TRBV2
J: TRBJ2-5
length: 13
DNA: TGTGCCAGCAGTGAAAGAGGGCAAGAGACCCAATACTTC
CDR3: CASSERGQETQYF

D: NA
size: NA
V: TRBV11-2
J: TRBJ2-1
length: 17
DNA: TGTGCCAGCAGCTTAGGTTCTTCTATTACCGTCTACAATGAGCAGTTCTTC
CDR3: CASSLGSSITVYNEQFF

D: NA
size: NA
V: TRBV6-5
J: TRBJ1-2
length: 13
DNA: TGTGCCAGCAGCACGGTGACAGGCTATGGCTACACCTTC
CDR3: CASSTVTGYGYTF

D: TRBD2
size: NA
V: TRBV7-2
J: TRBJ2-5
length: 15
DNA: TGTGCCAGCAGCATAGGACTAGCGGGGGGTGGGACCCAGTACTTC
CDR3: CASSIGLAGGGTQYF

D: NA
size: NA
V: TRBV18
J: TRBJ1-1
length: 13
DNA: TGTGCCAGCTCTCCAAAAGGAGGTTCTGAAGCTTTCTTT
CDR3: CASSPKGGSEAFF

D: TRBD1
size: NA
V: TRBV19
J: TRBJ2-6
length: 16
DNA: TGTGCCAGTAGTATAGCAGGGGGATCCGGGGCCAACGTCCTGACTTTC
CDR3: CASSIAGGSGANVLTF

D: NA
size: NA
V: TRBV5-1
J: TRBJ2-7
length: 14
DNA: TGCGCCAGCAGCTTGAGGGGGGCCCTCCACGAGCAGTACTTC
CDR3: CASSLRGALHEQYF

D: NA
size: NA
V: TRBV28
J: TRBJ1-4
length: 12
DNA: TGTGCCAGCAGTCCCGTCGATGAAAAACTGTTTTTT
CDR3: CASSPVDEKLFF

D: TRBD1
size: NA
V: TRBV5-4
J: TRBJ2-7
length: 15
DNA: TGTGCCAGCAGCTTGGCCGGGGGCAGGGGGCCCGAGCAGTACTTC
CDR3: CASSLAGGRGPEQYF

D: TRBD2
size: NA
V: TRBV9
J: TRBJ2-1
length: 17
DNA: TGTGCCAGCAGCGTCGATAGCGGGGGGGCCTTGAGAAATGAGCAGTTCTTC
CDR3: CASSVDSGGALRNEQFF

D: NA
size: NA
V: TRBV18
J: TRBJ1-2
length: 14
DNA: TGTGCCAGCTCACCACCTGGGTCCCCCTATGGCTACACCTTC
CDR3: CASSPPGSPYGYTF

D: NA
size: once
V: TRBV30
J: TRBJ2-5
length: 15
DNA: TGTGCCTGGAGACCCAGGGACCGCCGGGGAGAGACCCAGTACTTC
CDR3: CAWRPRDRRGETQYF

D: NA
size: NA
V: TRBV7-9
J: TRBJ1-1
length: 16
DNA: TGTGCCAGCAGGAGGGGTCCAGGGCTGGTGAACACTGAAGCTTTCTTT
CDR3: CASRRGPGLVNTEAFF

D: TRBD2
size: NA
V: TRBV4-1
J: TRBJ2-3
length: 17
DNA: TGCGCCAGCAGCCAATACGGGACTAGCGGGGCCGCAGATACGCAGTATTTT
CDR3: CASSQYGTSGAADTQYF

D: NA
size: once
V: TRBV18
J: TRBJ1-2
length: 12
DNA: TGTGCCAGCTCAGAGGGGAACTATGGCTACACCTTC
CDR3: CASSEGNYGYTF

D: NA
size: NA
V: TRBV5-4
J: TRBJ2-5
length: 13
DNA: TGTGCCAGCAGTCTCCGGGACGGTGAGACCCAGTACTTC
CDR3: CASSLRDGETQYF

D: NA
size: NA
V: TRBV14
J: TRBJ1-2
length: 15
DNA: TGTGCCAGCAGCCAGGGACTCGGGTTAAACTATGGCTACACCTTC
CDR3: CASSQGLGLNYGYTF

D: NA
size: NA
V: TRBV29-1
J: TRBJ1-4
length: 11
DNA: TGCAGTGTTAACACAGGGGAAAAACTGTTTTTT
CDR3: CSVNTGEKLFF

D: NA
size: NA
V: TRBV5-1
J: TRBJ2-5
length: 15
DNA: TGCGCCAGCAGCTTGGCCGTGGGCAGGTCTGAGACCCAGTACTTC
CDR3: CASSLAVGRSETQYF

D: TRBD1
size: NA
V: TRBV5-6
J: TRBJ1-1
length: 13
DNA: TGTGCCAGCAGCCGACAGGGTGCCACTGAAGCTTTCTTT
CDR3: CASSRQGATEAFF

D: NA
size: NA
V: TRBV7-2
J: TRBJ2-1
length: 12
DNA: TGTGCCAGCAGCTTAGGAGGGAGTGAGCAGTTCTTC
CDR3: CASSLGGSEQFF

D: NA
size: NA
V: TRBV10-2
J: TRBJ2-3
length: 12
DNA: TGCGCCAGCGGACAGTCCACAGATACGCAGTATTTT
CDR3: CASGQSTDTQYF

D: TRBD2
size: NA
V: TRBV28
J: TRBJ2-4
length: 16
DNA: TGTGCCAGCAGCCCCCAACTAGCGGGAGCCAAAAACATTCAGTACTTC
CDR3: CASSPQLAGAKNIQYF

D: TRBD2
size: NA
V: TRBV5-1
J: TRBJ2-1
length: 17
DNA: TGCGCCAGCAGCTTCACAGCGGGAGGACCTCGTGGCGATGAGCAGTTCTTC
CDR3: CASSFTAGGPRGDEQFF

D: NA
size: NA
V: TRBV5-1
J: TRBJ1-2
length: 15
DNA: TGCGCCAGCAGCTTGGTCTCCGCATCCGCGGGTGGCTACACCTTC
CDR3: CASSLVSASAGGYTF

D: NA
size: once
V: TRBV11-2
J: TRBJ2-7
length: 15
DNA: TGTGCCAGCAGCCCCTCCAGGGGGGCTGCCTACGAGCAGTACTTC
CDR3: CASSPSRGAAYEQYF

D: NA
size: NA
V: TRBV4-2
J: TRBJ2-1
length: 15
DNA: TGTGCCAGCAGCCAAGATCGGAGCGGCGACAATGAGCAGTTCTTC
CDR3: CASSQDRSGDNEQFF

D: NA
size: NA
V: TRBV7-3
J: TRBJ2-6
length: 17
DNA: TGTGCCAGCACGGCTAGGGGGACCCTACGTAGGGCCAACGTCCTGACTTTC
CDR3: CASTARGTLRRANVLTF

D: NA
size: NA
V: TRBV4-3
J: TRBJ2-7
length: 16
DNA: TGCGCCAGCAGCCAAGAGGAATCGGGGGAACTTTACGAGCAGTACTTC
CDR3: CASSQEESGELYEQYF